The sequence of this TCR beta chain was determined in a study of blood T cell repertoires in COVID-19. Study-wide context: Sample material is recorded as cDNA or gDNA derived from T cells, B-cell-depleted T cells, or PBMCs.

Patients at the Seattle site were enrolled during active infection and followed longitudinally. Here immunoSEQ multiplex PCR was the method, and the copy in TCRdb shows in-frame clones only, minus some. This table has approximately 300,000 clones, around nine tenths appearing once. This CDR3 has 14 amino acids. In germline, CDR1 is SGHAT, CDR2 FQNNGV. The V end lost 2 bases, the J end lost 10 bases, and 15 bases lay between the germline ends. This clonotype was sampled from a woman aged 25-40 years with COVID-19, enrolled during active disease. The V gene is TRBV11-2, the J gene TRBJ2-1; a possible D gene is TRBD2 (5 bases). The specimen sequenced was peripheral blood. The CDR3 spells CASSLRTGGQEQFF. The CDR3 DNA reads as TGTGCCAGCAGCTTAAGGACCGGCGGGCAGGAGCAGTTCTTC.